This T cell receptor (beta chain) came from a study of blood T cell repertoires in COVID-19. Study summary: In each case, the material was cDNA or gDNA derived from T cells, B-cell-depleted T cells, or PBMCs.

Per the study methods: Amplification of reference gene primers was used by the study to estimate nucleated cell counts. Generated by immunoSEQ multiplex PCR, the TCRdb table keeps only in-frame clones and is missing some. Clone size and the V and J calls come from that table; the DNA yielded D and trimming. The data show under 200,000 clones, with 82% seen just once and around 5.5% held by the top ten. Participant age was about 18 to 100 years, and participants resided in about two dozen US areas. Clinical history as reported by participants underpinned cohort assignment. With 8 bases clipped from V and 2 bases from J, the junction kept 6 bases outside the gene matches. Germline loops: CDR1 MDHEN, CDR2 SYDVKM. This CDR3 contains 15 residues.

What was sequenced was PBMCs or T cells enriched from blood (not recorded which). The source of this sequence is an older woman with acute COVID-19. This chain joins TRBV28 and TRBJ2-1; 10 bases match TRBD1. The CDR3 nucleotides are TGTGCCAGCTCCGGGACAGGGGACGCCTACAATGAGCAGTTCTTC. Translation: CASSGTGDAYNEQFF.